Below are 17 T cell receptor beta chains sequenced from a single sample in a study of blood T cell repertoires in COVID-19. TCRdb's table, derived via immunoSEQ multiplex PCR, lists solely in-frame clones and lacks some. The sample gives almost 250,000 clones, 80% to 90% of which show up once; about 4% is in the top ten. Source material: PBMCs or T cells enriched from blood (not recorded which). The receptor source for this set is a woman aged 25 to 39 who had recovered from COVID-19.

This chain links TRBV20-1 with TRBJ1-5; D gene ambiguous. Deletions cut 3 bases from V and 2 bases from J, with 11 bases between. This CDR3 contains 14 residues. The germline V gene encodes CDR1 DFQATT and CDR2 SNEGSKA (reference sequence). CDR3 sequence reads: CSASRGYGNQPQHF. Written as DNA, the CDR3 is TGCAGTGCTAGTCGGGGTTACGGCAATCAGCCCCAGCATTTT.

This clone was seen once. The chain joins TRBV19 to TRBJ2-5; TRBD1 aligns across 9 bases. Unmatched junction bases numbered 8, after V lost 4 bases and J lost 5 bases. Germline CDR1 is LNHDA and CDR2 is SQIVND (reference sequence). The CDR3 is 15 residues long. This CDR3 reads CASSSDRDRVETQYF. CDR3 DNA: TGTGCCAGTAGTAGCGACCGGGACAGGGTGGAGACCCAGTACTTC.

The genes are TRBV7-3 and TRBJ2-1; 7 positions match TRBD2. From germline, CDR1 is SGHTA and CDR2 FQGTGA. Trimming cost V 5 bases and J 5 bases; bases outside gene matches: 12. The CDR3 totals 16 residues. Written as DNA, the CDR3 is TGTGCCAGCAGCACGATGCATGGGACTATGAACAATGAGCAGTTCTTC. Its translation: CASSTMHGTMNNEQFF.

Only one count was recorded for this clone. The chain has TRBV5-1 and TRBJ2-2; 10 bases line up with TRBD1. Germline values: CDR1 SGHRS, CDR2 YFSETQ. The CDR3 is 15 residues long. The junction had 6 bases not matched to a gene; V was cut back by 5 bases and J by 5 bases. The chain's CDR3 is CASSFGQGDTGELFF. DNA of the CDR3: TGCGCCAGCAGTTTTGGACAGGGGGATACCGGGGAGCTGTTTTTT.

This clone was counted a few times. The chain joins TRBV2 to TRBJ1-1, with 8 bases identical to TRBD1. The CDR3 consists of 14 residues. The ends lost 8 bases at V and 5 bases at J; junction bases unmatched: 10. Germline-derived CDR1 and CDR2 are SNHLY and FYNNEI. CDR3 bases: TGTGCCAGCGCAGGGGGCGCGGGATTTACTGAAGCTTTCTTT. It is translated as CASAGGAGFTEAFF.

CDR3 DNA sequence: TGTGCCAGCAGTTCGCCGAGGACTAGTGGGTACGAGCAGTACTTC. Translated: CASSSPRTSGYEQYF. The chain is built from TRBV6-5 and TRBJ2-7; 7 nucleotides line up with TRBD2. The CDR3 is 15 amino acids. The V segment lost 4 bases and the J segment 4 bases; nucleotides outside the gene matches: 10. CDR1 and CDR2 from the germline V gene are MNHEY and SVGAGI.

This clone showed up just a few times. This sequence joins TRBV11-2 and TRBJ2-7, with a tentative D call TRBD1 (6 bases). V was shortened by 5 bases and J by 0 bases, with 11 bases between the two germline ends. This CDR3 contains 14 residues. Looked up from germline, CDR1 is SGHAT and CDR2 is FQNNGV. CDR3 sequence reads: CASSPLRGSYEQYF. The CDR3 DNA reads TGTGCCAGCAGCCCTCTCAGGGGCTCCTACGAGCAGTACTTC.

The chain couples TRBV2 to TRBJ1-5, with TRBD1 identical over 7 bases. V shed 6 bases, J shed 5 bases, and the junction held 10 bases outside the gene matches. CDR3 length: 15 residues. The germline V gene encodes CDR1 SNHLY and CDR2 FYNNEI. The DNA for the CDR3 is TGTGCCAGCAGGGGGGGACAGTTGACTTATCAGCCCCAGCATTTT. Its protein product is CASRGGQLTYQPQHF.

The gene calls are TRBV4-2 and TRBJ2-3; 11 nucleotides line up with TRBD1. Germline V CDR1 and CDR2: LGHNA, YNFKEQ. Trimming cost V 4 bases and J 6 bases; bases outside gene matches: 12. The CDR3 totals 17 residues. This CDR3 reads CASSRRPGQGGQDTQYF. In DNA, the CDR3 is TGTGCCAGCAGCCGGAGACCGGGACAGGGGGGGCAGGATACGCAGTATTTT.

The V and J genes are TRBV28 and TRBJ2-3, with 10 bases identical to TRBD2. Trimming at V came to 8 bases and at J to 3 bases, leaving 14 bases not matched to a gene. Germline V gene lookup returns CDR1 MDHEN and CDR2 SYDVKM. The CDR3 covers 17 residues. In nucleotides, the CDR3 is TGTGCCAGCGGGGGAATGGCTAGCGGGGGCGGAACAGATACGCAGTATTTT. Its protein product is CASGGMASGGGTDTQYF.

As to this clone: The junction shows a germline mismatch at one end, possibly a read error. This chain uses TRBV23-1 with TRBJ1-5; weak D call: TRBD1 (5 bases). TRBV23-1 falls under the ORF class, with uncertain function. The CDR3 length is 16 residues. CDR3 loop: CASSRGRGLSNQPQHF. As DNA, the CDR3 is TGCGCCAGCAGTCGGGGCCGAGGCCTAAGCAACCAGCCCCAGCATTTT.

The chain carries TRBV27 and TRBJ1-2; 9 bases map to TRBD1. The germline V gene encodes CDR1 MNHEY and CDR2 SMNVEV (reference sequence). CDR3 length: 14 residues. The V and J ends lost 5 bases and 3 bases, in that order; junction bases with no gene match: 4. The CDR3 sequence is CASSATGGDYGYTF. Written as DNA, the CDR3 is TGTGCCAGCAGTGCGACAGGGGGGGACTATGGCTACACCTTC.

In nucleotides, the CDR3 is TGTGCCAGCAGCTTAGCAACTGACGGGACTCAGAGGTCTTATAGCTCCTACGAGCAGTACTTC. Translated: CASSLATDGTQRSYSSYEQYF. J is TRBJ2-7 and V is TRBV7-2, with D possibly TRBD2 on 6 matching bases. Trimming stripped 0 bases from V and 0 bases from J, with 27 bases between. Per the germline V gene, CDR1 is SGHTA and CDR2 is FQGNSA. There are 21 residues in the CDR3. Full variable domain (missing parts from reference TRBV7-2 and TRBJ2-7): GAGVSQSPSNKVTEKGKDVELRCDPISGHTALYWYRQSLGQGLEFLIYFQGNSAPDKSGLPSDRFSAERTGGSVSTLTIQRTQQEDSAVYLCASSLATDGTQRSYSSYEQYFGPGTRLTVT.

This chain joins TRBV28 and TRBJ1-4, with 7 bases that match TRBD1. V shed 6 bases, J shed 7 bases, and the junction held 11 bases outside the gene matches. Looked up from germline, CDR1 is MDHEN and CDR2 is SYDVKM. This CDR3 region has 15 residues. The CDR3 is CASRPGQAGFEKLFF. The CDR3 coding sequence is TGTGCCAGCAGACCCGGACAGGCTGGATTTGAAAAACTGTTTTTT.

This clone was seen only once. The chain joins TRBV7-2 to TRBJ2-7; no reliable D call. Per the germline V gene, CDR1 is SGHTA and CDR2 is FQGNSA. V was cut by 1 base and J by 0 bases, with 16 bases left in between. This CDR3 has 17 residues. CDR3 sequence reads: CASSLVGWQVGSYEQYF. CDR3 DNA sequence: TGTGCCAGCAGCTTAGTAGGTTGGCAGGTCGGCTCCTACGAGCAGTACTTC.

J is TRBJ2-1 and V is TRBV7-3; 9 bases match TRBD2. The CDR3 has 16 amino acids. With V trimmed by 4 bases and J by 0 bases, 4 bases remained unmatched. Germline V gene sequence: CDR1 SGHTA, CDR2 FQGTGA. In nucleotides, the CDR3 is TGTGCCAGCAGCTCCGATAGCGGGAGCTCCTACAATGAGCAGTTCTTC. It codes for CASSSDSGSSYNEQFF.

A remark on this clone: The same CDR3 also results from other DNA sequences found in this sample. DNA of the CDR3: TGCAGCGTAGTTAGGGGAAACTATGGCTACACCTTC. Protein sequence: CSVVRGNYGYTF. The chain is built from TRBV29-1 and TRBJ1-2; the D gene is possibly TRBD1 (5 bases). The CDR3 has 12 amino acids. V was clipped by 6 bases and J by 2 bases, with 10 bases between them. Looked up from germline, CDR1 is SQVTM and CDR2 is ANQGSEA. Variable domain in full (rest from reference TRBV29-1 and TRBJ1-2): SAVISQKPSRDICQRGTSLTIQCQVDSQVTMMFWYRQQPGQSLTLIATANQGSEATYESGFVIDKFPISRPNLTFSTLTVSNMSPEDSSIYLCSVVRGNYGYTFGSGTRLTVV.